Given below is one T cell receptor (beta chain) in context. Its antigen remains unknown. The data were obtained in a study of cytomegalovirus exposure and HLA in healthy donors. This CDR3 has 13 residues. Germline V CDR1 and CDR2: SGDLS, YYNGEE. Trimming removed 0 bases at V and 5 bases at J, with 8 bases between. Primers for the PCR totalled 60 Vbeta and 13 Jbeta. Sequencing was performed with immunoSEQ multiplex PCR; in TCRdb, only in-frame clones are kept and a portion is missing. The sample yields 200,000 or so clones, 70% seen once. Study findings and constraints: Most CMV-associated TCR beta chains were later found to appear HLA-restricted. More than 15,000 TCR beta sequences were associated with HLA alleles at 0.05 false discovery rate in a later analysis.

Sequenced sample: PBMCs. The sequence came from a man aged 40-55 years in good health and CMV-seropositive. V is TRBV9 and J is TRBJ2-5; perhaps TRBD1 as D (6 bases). The CDR3 reads CASSVDTGETQYF. The CDR3 nucleotides read TGTGCCAGCAGCGTAGATACAGGGGAGACCCAGTACTTC. Looking up the rest from reference TRBV9 and TRBJ2-5 gives the full variable domain: DSGVTQTPKHLITATGQRVTLRCSPRSGDLSVYWYQQSLDQGLQFLIQYYNGEERAKGNILERFSAQQFPDLHSELNLSSLELGDSALYFCASSVDTGETQYFGPGTRLLVL.